This T cell receptor (beta chain) was identified during a study of cytomegalovirus exposure and HLA in healthy donors. The CDR3 consists of 13 residues. The V end lost 2 bases, the J end lost 1 base, and 5 bases lay between the germline ends. Germline CDR1 MNHEY, CDR2 SMNVEV (reference sequence). In the PCR, 60 Vbeta and 13 Jbeta primers were used. Produced via immunoSEQ multiplex PCR; TCRdb's table is partial and in-frame only. The sample contains 150,000 to 200,000 clones, 82% of which appear only once. The sequenced material came from PBMCs. The J gene is TRBJ1-2, the V gene TRBV27; D is unclear. This clonotype originated in a girl aged 5-17 years in good health and CMV-seropositive. The CDR3 DNA is TGTGCCAGCAGTTTAACACGTAACTATGGCTACACCTTC. Its protein product is CASSLTRNYGYTF.